This T cell receptor (beta chain) was identified in a study of early T cells in non-severe SARS-CoV-2 infection. Study overall: Sequencing used unsorted whole-blood bulk RNA, so chains lack pairing. Overall study findings and caveats: Sequences matched to VDJdb favored anti-spike CD8 responses, while private and CD4 specificities were missed.

The TCR library protocol was used to attach unique molecular identifiers. These identifiers were attached to individual cDNA molecules. TCRdb used MiXCR to reprocess the 5' RACE reads, holding one entry per CDR3 protein. Among roughly 16,000 distinct CDR3 sequences listed, around 5.1% were seen once. This clonotype was detected ten times or more. Its antigen is not known. This CDR3 is 13 amino acids long. V lost 6 bases and J lost 13; bases outside the gene matches: 14. Sequenced input: whole blood. The TCR was taken from an adult who was a healthcare worker with PCR-confirmed SARS-CoV-2 infection or an uninfected control (not recorded which). This chain links TRBV12-3 or TRBV12-4 with TRBJ2-5; 7 bases agree with TRBD1. For the CDR3, the DNA is TGTGCCAGCAGCTTTAAAGAGGGACAGACCAGGTACTTC. It encodes CASSFKEGQTRYF.